This entry is about one TCR beta chain. Source study methods: Quantification of nucleated cells was approximated via reference gene primer amplification. Only in-frame clones appear in the TCRdb table, and some are missing; sequencing was by immunoSEQ multiplex PCR. The DNA gave D and trimming, while V, J and clone size come from that table. The data show about 140,000 clones, just under 85% seen once. These data originate in a study of blood T cell repertoires in COVID-19. About the study: The study drew acute and convalescent COVID-19 samples from the United States, Italy and Spain. Sources were T cells, B-cell-depleted T cells, or PBMCs; the material itself was cDNA or gDNA.

Residents of over 20 US areas, aged about 18 to 95 years, made up the participants. Germline loops: CDR1 MNHEY, CDR2 SVGEGT. V dropped 0 bases and J dropped 3; count of bases not matched to a gene: 17. The CDR3 sequence is 20 residues long. The receptor comes from a woman aged 45-59 years with acute COVID-19. The V call is TRBV6-2 or TRBV6-3, the J call TRBJ2-3, with 8 bases that match TRBD2. The sequenced material came from PBMCs or T cells enriched from blood (not recorded which). CDR3 coding DNA: TGTGCCAGCAGTTACTCGGGGACCCAGCTAGCGGGTCGATTTACAGATACGCAGTATTTT. It specifies CASSYSGTQLAGRFTDTQYF.